The 26 T cell receptor beta chains reported below all come from one sample, sequenced in a study of blood T cell repertoires in COVID-19. TCRdb's table, derived via immunoSEQ multiplex PCR, lists solely in-frame clones and lacks some. This table has about 44,000 clones, around 82% appearing once. Sequencing input: peripheral blood. The origin of the receptors is a woman aged 65 to 85 with acute or convalescent COVID-19.

J is TRBJ2-3 and V is TRBV6-2 or TRBV6-3; weak D call: TRBD2 (6 bases). Germline CDR1 is MNHEY and CDR2 is SVGEGT. The CDR3 is 17 residues long. V was pared by 2 bases and J by 4 bases, with 19 bases between. CDR3 in DNA: TGTGCCAGCAGTTACGGTCTCCTAGCGAGCATAGCAGATACGCAGTATTTT. Amino acids: CASSYGLLASIADTQYF.

This chain uses TRBV10-3 with TRBJ2-7; 14 bases are shared with TRBD2. CDR1 is ENHRY and CDR2 is SYGVKD in the germline V gene. V lost 4 bases, J lost 4 bases, and 3 bases stayed unmatched. The CDR3 consists of 15 residues. DNA for the CDR3: TGTGCCATCAGTGGCGGGACTAGCGGGAGTTACGAGCAGTACTTC. Its protein is CAISGGTSGSYEQYF.

This sequence joins TRBV3-1 (or the pseudogene TRBV3-2) and TRBJ2-3, with no clear D. The CDR3 sequence is 15 residues long. Trimming took 1 base from V and 4 from J, leaving 12 bases between them. In germline, CDR1 is LGHDT, CDR2 YNNKEL (reference sequence). The chain's CDR3 is CASSQVGAPADTQYF. CDR3 nucleotide sequence: TGTGCCAGCAGCCAAGTCGGAGCACCGGCAGATACGCAGTATTTT.

This chain joins TRBV24-1 and TRBJ2-7, with a weak D call TRBD2 (5 bases). Germline V gene data show CDR1 as KGHDR and CDR2 as SFDVKD. CDR3 length: 13 amino acids. V lost 5 bases and J 3 bases, leaving 10 bases between the germline ends. The CDR3 DNA is TGTGCCACCAGTGGAGGGATGAGCTACGAGCAGTACTTC. Translated, it gives CATSGGMSYEQYF.

The CDR3 protein is CASSLADRVNYGYTF. CDR3 in DNA: TGTGCCAGCAGTTTGGCGGACAGGGTTAACTATGGCTACACCTTC. V usage is TRBV28 and J usage is TRBJ1-2; 8 nucleotides align to TRBD1. J lost 1 base, V lost 3 bases, and 4 bases had no gene match. Germline V CDR1 and CDR2: MDHEN, SYDVKM. The CDR3 spans 15 residues.

The DNA for the CDR3 is TGCGCCAGCAGCTTTGCGGGAAAAGAGACCCAGTACTTC. It yields the protein CASSFAGKETQYF. The chain combines TRBV5-1 with TRBJ2-5, with D maybe TRBD2 (6 bases). Germline V CDR1 and CDR2: SGHRS, YFSETQ. The germline V and J ends were trimmed by 2 bases and 3 bases, with 8 bases remaining between them. This CDR3 contains 13 residues.

V and J are TRBV5-8 and TRBJ1-2; D gene unclear. The CDR3 totals 16 residues. CDR1 and CDR2 (germline): SGHTS, YDEGEE. The V end was cut by 0 bases, the J end by 5 bases, with 17 bases between. DNA for the CDR3: TGTGCCAGCAGCTTGGGTACCTACAGCCGTTCATATGGCTACACCTTC. Its translation is CASSLGTYSRSYGYTF. The variable domain in full, with the rest retrieved from reference TRBV5-8 and TRBJ1-2, is EAGVTQSPTHLIKTRGQQATLRCSPISGHTSVYWYQQALGLGLQFLLWYDEGEERNRGNFPPRFSGRQFPNYSSELNVNALELEDSALYLCASSLGTYSRSYGYTFGSGTRLTVV.

The chain employs TRBV18 and TRBJ2-7; TRBD1 is a possible D gene (6 bases). V lost 4 bases and J 3 bases, leaving 10 bases between the germline ends. This CDR3 contains 13 residues. Germline V CDR1 and CDR2: KGHSH, LQKENI. CDR3 region: CASSRAGVYEQYF. Written as DNA, the CDR3 is TGTGCCAGCTCACGAGCAGGGGTCTACGAGCAGTACTTC.

The chain's CDR3 is CAISPGQNYGYTF. The CDR3 DNA follows: TGTGCCATCAGTCCGGGACAGAACTATGGCTACACCTTC. The chain couples TRBV10-3 to TRBJ1-2; TRBD1 aligns across 7 bases. CDR1 ENHRY and CDR2 SYGVKD come from the germline V gene. The CDR3 has 13 residues. J lost 2 bases, V lost 5 bases, and 2 bases had no gene match.

The chain links TRBV27 to TRBJ2-1; D may be TRBD1 (5 bases). V was cut by 3 bases and J by 8 bases, with 17 bases left in between. Germline CDR1 and CDR2: MNHEY and SMNVEV (reference sequence). This CDR3 has 15 amino acids. CDR3 protein: CASSFRAGWIDEQFF. The CDR3 region has the DNA TGTGCCAGCAGTTTTAGGGCAGGGTGGATCGATGAGCAGTTCTTC.

This chain joins TRBV5-1 and TRBJ1-4; the D is unclear. The germline V gene has CDR1 SGHRS and CDR2 YFSETQ. CDR3 size: 13 residues. V lost 4 bases and J 6 bases, leaving 10 bases between the germline ends. Here the CDR3 DNA reads TGCGCCAGCAGCCCTACAGTAGATGAAAAACTGTTTTTT. This gives the protein CASSPTVDEKLFF.

The CDR3 DNA reads as TGTGCCAGCAGGGGAACAGGGTACGAGCAGTACTTC. It specifies CASRGTGYEQYF. The chain carries TRBV12-3 or TRBV12-4 and TRBJ2-7; possible D gene TRBD1, 6 bases. This CDR3 spans 12 amino acids. V shed 6 bases and J shed 4 bases, with 10 bases lying between them.

This sequence joins TRBV29-1 and TRBJ2-5; D perhaps matches TRBD1 (5 bases). This CDR3 contains 13 residues. V was cut by 5 bases and J by 5 bases, with 15 bases left in between. Looked up from germline, CDR1 is SQVTM and CDR2 is ANQGSEA. Here the CDR3 reads CSVRIRVRETQYF. The CDR3 nucleotides read TGCAGCGTTCGAATCAGGGTCCGCGAGACCCAGTACTTC.

V and J are TRBV29-1 and TRBJ2-1; 11 bases align to TRBD2. V dropped 5 bases and J dropped 5; count of bases not matched to a gene: 5. Germline CDR1 and CDR2: SQVTM and ANQGSEA. This CDR3 spans 14 amino acids. CDR3 coding DNA: TGCAGCGTTTGGTCTAGCGGGAGGAACAATGAGCAGTTCTTC. It encodes CSVWSSGRNNEQFF.

Details on this clone: One end of the junction is discordant with germline, which a read error may explain. The rearrangement joins TRBV7-7 to TRBJ2-5; 14 bases align to TRBD2. This CDR3 is 17 amino acids long. The germline V gene encodes CDR1 SSHAT and CDR2 FNYEAQ (reference sequence). The CDR3 is CASSLGGLAGVDETQYF. The CDR3 region has the DNA TGTGCTAGCAGCTTAGGGGGACTAGCGGGAGTGGATGAGACCCAGTACTTC.

The count of this clone is one. The chain employs TRBV5-8 and TRBJ1-4; D is ambiguous. Trimming cost V 2 bases and J 5 bases, with 7 bases left between them. Germline V lookup: CDR1 SGHTS, CDR2 YDEGEE. CDR3 size: 13 residues. CDR3 in amino acids: CASSFEVNEKLFF. The CDR3 nucleotides read TGTGCCAGCAGCTTCGAGGTCAATGAAAAACTGTTTTTT.

This clone has a single count. This chain connects TRBV27 to TRBJ2-5; D ambiguous. There are 16 residues in the CDR3. Trimming left V 8 bases short and J 4 bases short, with 23 bases between. Germline assignment: CDR1 MNHEY and CDR2 SMNVEV (reference sequence). The CDR3 DNA sequence: TGTGCCAGCCACCCGGTGGGTTCCGGTAGAGGAGAGACCCAGTACTTC. Translated: CASHPVGSGRGETQYF.

The chain uses TRBV19 and TRBJ1-5, with D uncertain. The ends were cut back, 4 bases at V and 5 bases at J, with 12 bases in the middle. The CDR3 covers 14 residues. The germline V gene has CDR1 LNHDA and CDR2 SQIVND (reference sequence). The CDR3 sequence is CASSKTPGDQPQHF. CDR3 sequence (DNA): TGTGCCAGTAGTAAAACCCCCGGGGATCAGCCCCAGCATTTT.

This clone is judged medium-sized (0.01 to 0.1%). The chain has TRBV11-1 and TRBJ2-2; 8 nucleotides align to TRBD1. The germline V gene encodes CDR1 SGHAT and CDR2 FQDESV (reference sequence). The CDR3 loop spans 14 amino acids. The J segment lost 8 bases and the V segment lost 7 bases, leaving 9 bases of the junction unmatched. For the CDR3, the DNA is TGTGCCAGCAACCGACAGCAGGGGGCTGGGGAGCTGTTTTTT. Translating it yields CASNRQQGAGELFF.

V and J are TRBV19 and TRBJ2-3, with a weak D call TRBD2 (6 bases). This CDR3 region has 14 residues. Germline V gene lookup returns CDR1 LNHDA and CDR2 SQIVND (reference sequence). The germline V and J ends were trimmed by 7 bases and 5 bases, with 16 bases remaining between them. The CDR3 is CASTISGVGDTQYF. The DNA for the CDR3 is TGTGCCAGTACTATTTCGGGAGTGGGAGATACGCAGTATTTT. Full variable domain (missing parts from reference TRBV19 and TRBJ2-3): DGGITQSPKYLFRKEGQNVTLSCEQNLNHDAMYWYRQDPGQGLRLIYYSQIVNDFQKGDIAEGYSVSREKKESFPLTVTSAQKNPTAFYLCASTISGVGDTQYFGPGTRLTVL.

This clone was seen only a few times. The chain has TRBV4-2 and TRBJ2-5; D gene unclear. Germline V gene sequence: CDR1 LGHNA, CDR2 YNFKEQ. The CDR3 has 13 residues. V lost 4 bases and J lost 0, with 6 bases in between. The CDR3 bases are TGTGCCAGCAGCCTGAACTACCAAGAGACCCAGTACTTC. Protein: CASSLNYQETQYF.

This chain connects TRBV14 to TRBJ2-1; 8 bases match TRBD2. This CDR3 comprises 14 residues. The germline V gene encodes CDR1 SGHDN and CDR2 FVKESK. The V and J ends lost 2 bases and 8 bases, in that order; junction bases with no gene match: 5. This chain's CDR3 is CASSQWTSSHEQFF. The CDR3 DNA reads TGTGCCAGCAGCCAATGGACTAGCTCCCATGAGCAGTTCTTC. Variable domain in full (rest from reference TRBV14 and TRBJ2-1): EAGVTQFPSHSVIEKGQTVTLRCDPISGHDNLYWYRRVMGKEIKFLLHFVKESKQDESGMPNNRFLAERTGGTYSTLKVQPAELEDSGVYFCASSQWTSSHEQFFGPGTRLTVL.

This chain joins TRBV10-2 and TRBJ1-6; no definite D call. V lost 0 bases and J lost 9, with 6 bases in between. Germline V CDR1 and CDR2: WSHSY, SAAADI. The CDR3 is 13 residues long. DNA of the CDR3: TGCGCCAGCAGTGAGTCGCCTATTTCACCCCTCCACTTT. This codes for CASSESPISPLHF.

The gene calls are TRBV14 and TRBJ2-5; 7 bases line up with TRBD2. Germline V CDR1 and CDR2: SGHDN, FVKESK. The CDR3 contains 14 residues. Germline trimming cut 0 bases from V and 6 bases from J; bases unmatched to any gene: 4. CDR3: CASSQDALAKTQYF. In nucleotides, the CDR3 is TGTGCCAGCAGCCAAGATGCACTAGCGAAGACCCAGTACTTC. Complete variable domain (other parts from reference TRBV14 and TRBJ2-5): EAGVTQFPSHSVIEKGQTVTLRCDPISGHDNLYWYRRVMGKEIKFLLHFVKESKQDESGMPNNRFLAERTGGTYSTLKVQPAELEDSGVYFCASSQDALAKTQYFGPGTRLLVL.

J is TRBJ2-1 and V is TRBV15, with 9 bases lining up with TRBD2. The ends lost 2 bases at V and 8 bases at J; junction bases unmatched: 10. This CDR3 contains 16 residues. Germline loops: CDR1 LNHNV, CDR2 YYDKDF (reference sequence). This CDR3 reads CATSRNTGTSFDEQFF. CDR3 DNA sequence: TGTGCCACCAGCAGAAACACCGGGACTAGCTTCGATGAGCAGTTCTTC. Drawing the rest from reference TRBV15 and TRBJ2-1, the complete variable domain is DAMVIQNPRYQVTQFGKPVTLSCSQTLNHNVMYWYQQKSSQAPKLLFHYYDKDFNNEADTPDNFQSRRPNTSFCFLDIRSPGLGDTAMYLCATSRNTGTSFDEQFFGPGTRLTVL.

The V and J genes are TRBV6-4 and TRBJ2-4; 8 nucleotides line up with TRBD1. The germline V gene encodes CDR1 MRHNA and CDR2 SNTAGT. J lost 4 bases, V lost 2 bases, and 7 bases had no gene match. This CDR3 contains 16 residues. CDR3 in amino acids: CASSDGPTGDKNIQYF. CDR3 nucleotide sequence: TGTGCCAGCAGTGACGGGCCGACAGGGGATAAAAACATTCAGTACTTC.